Below, one T cell receptor beta chain is given with its context. Its specificity is unknown. Time point noted: week 35, safety follow-up. In every dose of vaccine, 300 ug of mutant IDH1 20-mer peptide was given alongside topical imiquimod. Eight vaccinations were given in weeks 1, 3, 5, 7, 11, 15, 19 and 23. Each donor presented with a new WHO grade 3 or 4 astrocytoma that tested IDH1-mutant and showed ATRX loss. V lost 2 bases, J lost 5 bases, and 10 bases stayed unmatched. The CDR3 length is 16 residues. The germline CDR1 and CDR2 sequences are SEHNR and FQNEAQ (reference sequence). Clones were read by immunoSEQ multiplex PCR, and TCRdb kept only the in-frame ones, dropping some. Of tens of thousands of clones listed, around 92% are singletons. The data stem from a study of a mutant IDH1 vaccine in newly diagnosed glioma. In the study overall: Vaccination was launched 4-6 weeks after radiotherapy alone, or with temozolomide cycles. The treated group averaged about 41 years old and was about 60% male, roughly 38% female.

Specimen: PBMCs, collected from a glioma patient whose treatment included an IDH1 peptide vaccine. The TCR sequence derives from a man in his fifties with glioma. V and J are TRBV7-9 and TRBJ2-5; 8 bases fit TRBD1. DNA of the CDR3: TGTGCCAGCAGCTTACGGGCAGGGGGCGATATCGAGACCCAGTACTTC. It is translated as CASSLRAGGDIETQYF.